Listed below are T cell receptor beta chains from one sample, sequenced in a study of monozygotic twins with inflammatory bowel disease. TCRdb reprocessed the 5' RACE reads and reports one entry per CDR3 protein, with no DNA. This repertoire includes about 330,000 distinct CDR3 sequences. The sample consisted of blood. The receptors stem from a human donor with ulcerative colitis or Crohn's disease, or a healthy co-twin of an affected twin (not recorded which). CDR3s include the opening cysteine and the closing phenylalanine or tryptophan.

>13|TRBJ2-7|TRBV5-1
CASRRESFYEQYF
>12|TRBJ1-1|TRBV3-1
CASSSSGTEAFF
>15|TRBJ2-1|TRBV7-8
CASRRSGGGSNEQFF
>13|TRBJ2-7|TRBV29-1
CSVLQGSIHEQYF
>19|TRBJ2-3|TRBV10-3
CAISESHSAGKDLTDTQYF
>15|TRBJ2-5|TRBV11-2
CASSSTGARAETQYF
>14|TRBJ2-5|TRBV11-3
CASSLTGDLETQYF
>13|TRBJ2-1|TRBV4-1
CASSQGTSPEQFF
>13|TRBJ2-1|TRBV7-2
CASSSRVAPEQFF
>13|TRBJ2-1|TRBV27
CASGVSSYNEQFF
>15|TRBJ1-1|TRBV28
CASSRTGVQNTEAFF
>14|TRBJ1-2|TRBV20-1
CSAEGRDRGLGYTF
>14|TRBJ2-1|TRBV6-5
CASSSYGQYNEQFF
>15|TRBJ2-1|TRBV7-6
CASSSGTEGPDEQFF
>14|TRBJ2-3|TRBV28
CASFFRGGRDTQYF
>15|TRBJ1-5|TRBV6-2/TRBV6-3
CASSYLTGGYQPQHF
>12|TRBJ1-3|TRBV7-9
CAGGLDGNTIYF
>15|TRBJ1-2|TRBV7-2
CASSFGDRKFFGYTF
>14|TRBJ2-2|TRBV28
CASLLHRGPGELFF
>12|TRBJ2-5|TRBV2
CASCLGQETQYF